One sample yielded the 21 T cell receptor beta chains listed below, sequenced in a study of T-cell reconstitution after alpha-beta-depleted transplantation in children. Construction of the TCRbeta library involved unique molecular identifiers. TCRdb recomputed calls from the PCR reads with MiXCR, one row per CDR3 protein. The sample includes 250,000 to 300,000 distinct CDR3 sequences, around 10% of them seen just once. Here the sequenced sample was PBMCs, taken before TCRalphabeta/CD19-depleted stem cell transplant. These TCRs come from a boy younger than two with acute myeloid leukemia, due to receive a stem cell transplant.

This clonotype was detected many times. The genes are TRBV4-1 and TRBJ1-2, with a tentative D call TRBD1 (5 bases). Per germline, CDR1 MGHRA and CDR2 YSYEKL. The V end was cut by 0 bases, the J end by 8 bases, with 10 bases between. The CDR3 covers 13 residues. CDR3 loop: CASSQETAWGYTF. The CDR3 nucleotides are TGCGCCAGCAGCCAAGAGACAGCCTGGGGCTACACCTTC.

This clonotype was seen many times. The chain recombines TRBV28 with TRBJ1-4; D is uncertain. The V end lost 3 bases, the J end lost 8 bases, and 16 bases lay between the germline ends. Germline V gene data show CDR1 as MDHEN and CDR2 as SYDVKM. This CDR3 region has 15 residues. CDR3 loop: CASSFFSGSTEKLFF. The CDR3 coding sequence is TGTGCCAGCAGTTTTTTTTCCGGCAGCACGGAAAAACTGTTTTTT.

In its sample, this clonotype was seen many times. The chain is built from TRBV28 and TRBJ2-7, with D unresolved. This CDR3 contains 17 residues. Per germline, CDR1 MDHEN and CDR2 SYDVKM. Trimming removed 5 bases from V and 3 bases from J, with 23 bases in between. CDR3 region: CASSINHRPHPVYEQYF. In DNA, the CDR3 is TGTGCCAGCAGTATTAATCACCGGCCGCACCCAGTCTACGAGCAGTACTTC.

This clonotype was picked up a small number of times. The rearrangement uses TRBV28 and TRBJ2-5; 8 bases map to TRBD1. Germline assignment: CDR1 MDHEN and CDR2 SYDVKM. J gave up 7 bases and V 6 bases, and 19 bases lay outside the gene matches. The CDR3 has 17 amino acids. The CDR3 nucleotides are TGTGCCAGCAGCCAATGGGGACAGGATGCCGCCACGGGGACCCAGTACTTC. As protein: CASSQWGQDAATGTQYF.

This clonotype turned up a few times. The rearrangement links TRBV19 to TRBJ2-1, with D maybe TRBD1 (6 bases). With 7 bases removed from V and 0 bases from J, the gap between germline ends came to 13 bases. The CDR3 is made up of 15 amino acids. Germline CDR1 reads LNHDA; CDR2 reads SQIVND (reference sequence). The CDR3 coding sequence is TGTGCCAGTAAAAGGCAGGGGAACTCCTACAATGAGCAGTTCTTC. Its protein product is CASKRQGNSYNEQFF.

There are many counts of this clonotype. The chain employs TRBV5-5 and TRBJ2-7; 8 nucleotides agree with TRBD2. Germline V lookup: CDR1 SGHKS, CDR2 YYEKEE (reference sequence). The CDR3 loop spans 15 amino acids. The ends lost 2 bases at V and 3 bases at J; junction bases unmatched: 7. The CDR3 DNA reads TGTGCCAGCAGCTTTACGACTAGCGAGTACTACGAGCAGTACTTC. It codes for CASSFTTSEYYEQYF.

This clonotype has just a few counts. The chain joins TRBV30 to TRBJ2-7; no clear D. Germline CDR1 is GTSNPN and CDR2 is SVGIG (reference sequence). The CDR3 is 13 amino acids. The V gene lost 4 bases and the J gene lost 2 bases, with 12 bases spanning the gap. CDR3 DNA: TGTGCCTGGAATCCTTTAGGCCCCTACGAGCAGTACTTC. It yields the protein CAWNPLGPYEQYF.

This clonotype appeared many times. The chain combines TRBV29-1 with TRBJ2-5; D is unresolved. This CDR3 comprises 10 residues. Trimming left V 3 bases short and J 5 bases short, with 4 bases between. CDR1 is SQVTM, CDR2 ANQGSEA, per germline. This CDR3 is CSVDGETQYF. Here the CDR3 DNA reads TGCAGCGTTGATGGGGAGACCCAGTACTTC.

In its sample, this clonotype ranks as medium-sized (0.01 to 0.1%). The CDR3 DNA is TGTGCCAGCAGTCTAGACTCTAGCACAGATACGCAGTATTTT. Protein product: CASSLDSSTDTQYF. The rearrangement joins TRBV28 to TRBJ2-3; D gene ambiguous. There are 14 residues in the CDR3. Germline assignment: CDR1 MDHEN and CDR2 SYDVKM. Trimming left V 5 bases short and J 0 bases short, with 9 bases between. The whole variable domain, filled in from reference TRBV28 and TRBJ2-3, reads DVKVTQSSRYLVKRTGEKVFLECVQDMDHENMFWYRQDPGLGLRLIYFSYDVKMKEKGDIPEGYSVSREKKERFSLILESASTNQTSMYLCASSLDSSTDTQYFGPGTRLTVL.

This chain connects TRBV6-5 to TRBJ2-1; D gene ambiguous. This CDR3 has 12 residues. Trimming left V 2 bases short and J 7 bases short, with 6 bases between. Germline CDR1 is MNHEY and CDR2 is SVGAGI. CDR3 DNA: TGTGCCAGCAGTTACCCACGGAATGAGCAGTTCTTC. Translated, it gives CASSYPRNEQFF.

The gene calls are TRBV5-1 and TRBJ1-5; D ambiguous. The CDR3 runs 14 residues. Looked up from germline, CDR1 is SGHRS and CDR2 is YFSETQ. V dropped 0 bases and J dropped 3 bases, with 7 bases sitting between them. The CDR3: CASSLDSPNQPQHF. The CDR3 bases are TGCGCCAGCAGCTTGGACAGCCCCAATCAGCCCCAGCATTTT.

In this sample, this clonotype turned up many times. The J gene is TRBJ1-1, the V gene TRBV12-3 or TRBV12-4; D is undetermined. The CDR3 totals 11 residues. Trimming stripped 2 bases from V and 7 bases from J, with 5 bases between. CDR3 sequence (DNA): TGTGCCAGCAGTTTAACTAATGAAGCTTTCTTT. Translated: CASSLTNEAFF.

The chain joins TRBV19 to TRBJ2-1, with 9 bases lining up with TRBD1. J was trimmed by 8 bases and V by 1 base; bases with no gene match: 9. This CDR3 region has 16 residues. The germline V gene encodes CDR1 LNHDA and CDR2 SQIVND (reference sequence). For the CDR3, the DNA is TGTGCCAGTAGTATAGTTCGGGACAGGGTCCAACATGAGCAGTTCTTC. Residues: CASSIVRDRVQHEQFF.

This clonotype was seen repeatedly, ten times or more. The chain carries TRBV7-2 and TRBJ2-7; 8 bases are a match to TRBD1. Germline V CDR1 and CDR2: SGHTA, FQGNSA. CDR3 length: 12 residues. The V gene end was trimmed by 0 bases and the J gene end by 11 bases; junction bases not matched to a gene: 3. The DNA of the CDR3 is TGTGCCAGCAGCTTAGCCTGGACAGGGAAGTACTTC. This gives the protein CASSLAWTGKYF.

The rearrangement joins TRBV28 to TRBJ2-6; 10 positions agree with TRBD2. This CDR3 is built from 20 residues. J lost 5 bases, V lost 5 bases, and 18 bases had no gene match. Germline CDR1 and CDR2: MDHEN and SYDVKM. The CDR3 sequence: CASSTEASGSMSFWANVLTF. The CDR3 region has the DNA TGTGCCAGCAGTACCGAGGCTAGCGGGAGTATGAGCTTCTGGGCCAACGTCCTGACTTTC. Full variable domain (outside the CDR3, taken from reference TRBV28 and TRBJ2-6): DVKVTQSSRYLVKRTGEKVFLECVQDMDHENMFWYRQDPGLGLRLIYFSYDVKMKEKGDIPEGYSVSREKKERFSLILESASTNQTSMYLCASSTEASGSMSFWANVLTFGAGSRLTVL.

The chain joins TRBV5-1 to TRBJ2-1, with TRBD2 identical over 11 bases. V lost 4 bases, J lost 2 bases, and 8 bases stayed unmatched. Germline V lookup: CDR1 SGHRS, CDR2 YFSETQ. This CDR3 is built from 17 residues. CDR3 coding DNA: TGCGCCAGCAGCGCATCCTTGACTAGCGGGGCCTACAATGAGCAGTTCTTC. Translated, it gives CASSASLTSGAYNEQFF.

This clonotype turned up a few times. The chain employs TRBV3-1 and TRBJ2-7; D not certain. CDR1 is LGHDT and CDR2 is YNNKEL in the germline V gene (reference sequence). The length of the CDR3 is 13 residues. The V gene lost 5 bases and the J gene lost 7 bases, with 15 bases spanning the gap. The CDR3: CASSASRLGEQYF. CDR3 DNA sequence: TGTGCCAGCAGCGCCTCCCGGTTGGGTGAGCAGTACTTC.

The chain links TRBV5-4 to TRBJ2-1, with 11 positions matching TRBD2. The J segment lost 3 bases and the V segment lost 3 bases, leaving 14 bases of the junction unmatched. The CDR3 spans 19 residues. Germline CDR1 SGHNT, CDR2 YYREEE (reference sequence). DNA of the CDR3: TGTGCCAGCAGCTCTTTTGTCTCCGGGACTAGCGGACTCTACAATGAGCAGTTCTTC. Amino acid sequence: CASSSFVSGTSGLYNEQFF.

The CDR3, as DNA: TGTGCCAGCAGCCAAGGAGGGACAGGGGGATCTGAAGCTTTCTTT. Its translation: CASSQGGTGGSEAFF. The rearrangement uses TRBV3-1 and TRBJ1-1; 11 nucleotides agree with TRBD1. The CDR3 sequence is 15 residues long. Germline trimming cut 1 base from V and 6 bases from J; bases unmatched to any gene: 4. Germline loops: CDR1 LGHDT, CDR2 YNNKEL (reference sequence).

The V call is TRBV5-1, the J call TRBJ1-1, with 9 positions matching TRBD1. Germline assignment: CDR1 SGHRS and CDR2 YFSETQ. The CDR3 length is 15 residues. With V trimmed by 3 bases and J by 0 bases, 3 bases remained unmatched. DNA for the CDR3: TGCGCCAGCAGCTCACAGGGGGCCTTGAACACTGAAGCTTTCTTT. Translated: CASSSQGALNTEAFF. The complete variable domain, with remaining parts taken from reference TRBV5-1 and TRBJ1-1, reads KAGVTQTPRYLIKTRGQQVTLSCSPISGHRSVSWYQQTPGQGLQFLFEYFSETQRNKGNFPGRFSGRQFSNSRSEMNVSTLELGDSALYLCASSSQGALNTEAFFGQGTRLTVV.

The rearrangement joins TRBV9 to TRBJ2-6; D might be TRBD2 (6 bases). Germline V CDR1 and CDR2: SGDLS, YYNGEE. The V gene lost 0 bases and the J gene lost 4 bases, with 11 bases spanning the gap. The length of the CDR3 is 16 residues. The CDR3 sequence is CASSVAAGYGANVLTF. CDR3 bases: TGTGCCAGCAGCGTAGCTGCGGGGTACGGGGCCAACGTCCTGACTTTC.